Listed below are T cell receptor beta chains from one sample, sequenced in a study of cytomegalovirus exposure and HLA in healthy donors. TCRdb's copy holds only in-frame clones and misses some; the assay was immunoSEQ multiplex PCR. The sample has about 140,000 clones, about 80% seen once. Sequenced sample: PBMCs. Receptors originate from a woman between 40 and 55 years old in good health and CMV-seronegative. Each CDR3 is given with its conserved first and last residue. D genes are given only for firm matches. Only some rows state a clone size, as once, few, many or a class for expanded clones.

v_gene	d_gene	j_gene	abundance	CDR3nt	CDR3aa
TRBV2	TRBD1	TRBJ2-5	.	TGTGCCAGCAGCGGACAGGGATTGACGACCCAGTACTTC	CASSGQGLTTQYF
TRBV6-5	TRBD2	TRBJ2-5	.	TGTGCCAGCAGTTACCTCCGACTAGCGGGAAGAGGGACCCAGTACTTC	CASSYLRLAGRGTQYF
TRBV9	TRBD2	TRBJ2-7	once	TGTGCCAGCAGCGCTGTAGCGGGGGGGACCTACGAGCAGTACTTC	CASSAVAGGTYEQYF
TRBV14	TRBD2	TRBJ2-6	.	TGTGCCAGCAGCCGACTAGCGGTGGGGGGGGCCAACGTCCTGACTTTC	CASSRLAVGGANVLTF
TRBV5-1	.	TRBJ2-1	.	TGCGCCAGCAGCTCCCGACCAGGCACGGATGTTCTCAATGAGCAGTTCTTC	CASSSRPGTDVLNEQFF
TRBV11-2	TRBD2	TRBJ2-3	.	TGTGCCAGCAGCTCCATTAGCGGGAGTGGGGGGGATACGCAGTATTTT	CASSSISGSGGDTQYF
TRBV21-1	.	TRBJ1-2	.	TGTGCCAGCAGCAACGAGATAAACTATGGCTACACCTTC	CASSNEINYGYTF
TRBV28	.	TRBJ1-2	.	TGTGCCAGCAGACCGCGGGGTAACTATGGCTACACCTTC	CASRPRGNYGYTF
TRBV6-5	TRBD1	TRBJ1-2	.	TGTGCCAGCAGTACCGGACAGGGGCATTTATATGGCTACACCTTC	CASSTGQGHLYGYTF
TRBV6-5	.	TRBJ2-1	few	TGTGCCTCAGCGGAATTCAATTTATACAATGAGCAGTTCTTC	CASAEFNLYNEQFF
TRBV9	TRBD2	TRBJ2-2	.	TGTGCCAGCAGCCCCCGGCGGGAGGGGGGCACCGGGGAGCTGTTTTTT	CASSPRREGGTGELFF
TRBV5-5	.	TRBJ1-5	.	TGTGCCAGCAGCTTGGTAGTAACCGAGGATCAGCCCCAGCATTTT	CASSLVVTEDQPQHF
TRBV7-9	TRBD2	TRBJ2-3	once	TGTGCCAGCAGCACTGGGACTAGCGGTGATACGCAGTATTTT	CASSTGTSGDTQYF
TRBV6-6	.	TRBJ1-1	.	TGTGCCAGCCGGGAGAGAGGAGTTGGGGCTGAAGCTTTCTTT	CASRERGVGAEAFF
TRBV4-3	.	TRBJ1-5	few	TGCGCCAGCAGCCAAGTCCGGACAGTTAATCAGCCCCAGCATTTT	CASSQVRTVNQPQHF
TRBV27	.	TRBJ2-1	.	TGTGCCAGCAAGGGCCTAGCGATGAATGAGCAGTTCTTC	CASKGLAMNEQFF
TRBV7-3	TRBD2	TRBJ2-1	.	TGTGCCAGCAGCCGCCGGACTAGCGGGGCCTACAATGAGCAGTTCTTC	CASSRRTSGAYNEQFF
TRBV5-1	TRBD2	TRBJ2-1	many	TGCGCCAGCAGCCAACTAGCGGGAGGGTACAATGAGCAGTTCTTC	CASSQLAGGYNEQFF
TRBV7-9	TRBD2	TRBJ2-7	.	TGTGCCAGCAGCTGGGGGGGGTTCCCCGAGCAGTACTTC	CASSWGGFPEQYF
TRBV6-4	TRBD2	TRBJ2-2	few	TGTGCCAGCAGTGAGCGAGCGGGAGAGGACACCGGGGAGCTGTTTTTT	CASSERAGEDTGELFF